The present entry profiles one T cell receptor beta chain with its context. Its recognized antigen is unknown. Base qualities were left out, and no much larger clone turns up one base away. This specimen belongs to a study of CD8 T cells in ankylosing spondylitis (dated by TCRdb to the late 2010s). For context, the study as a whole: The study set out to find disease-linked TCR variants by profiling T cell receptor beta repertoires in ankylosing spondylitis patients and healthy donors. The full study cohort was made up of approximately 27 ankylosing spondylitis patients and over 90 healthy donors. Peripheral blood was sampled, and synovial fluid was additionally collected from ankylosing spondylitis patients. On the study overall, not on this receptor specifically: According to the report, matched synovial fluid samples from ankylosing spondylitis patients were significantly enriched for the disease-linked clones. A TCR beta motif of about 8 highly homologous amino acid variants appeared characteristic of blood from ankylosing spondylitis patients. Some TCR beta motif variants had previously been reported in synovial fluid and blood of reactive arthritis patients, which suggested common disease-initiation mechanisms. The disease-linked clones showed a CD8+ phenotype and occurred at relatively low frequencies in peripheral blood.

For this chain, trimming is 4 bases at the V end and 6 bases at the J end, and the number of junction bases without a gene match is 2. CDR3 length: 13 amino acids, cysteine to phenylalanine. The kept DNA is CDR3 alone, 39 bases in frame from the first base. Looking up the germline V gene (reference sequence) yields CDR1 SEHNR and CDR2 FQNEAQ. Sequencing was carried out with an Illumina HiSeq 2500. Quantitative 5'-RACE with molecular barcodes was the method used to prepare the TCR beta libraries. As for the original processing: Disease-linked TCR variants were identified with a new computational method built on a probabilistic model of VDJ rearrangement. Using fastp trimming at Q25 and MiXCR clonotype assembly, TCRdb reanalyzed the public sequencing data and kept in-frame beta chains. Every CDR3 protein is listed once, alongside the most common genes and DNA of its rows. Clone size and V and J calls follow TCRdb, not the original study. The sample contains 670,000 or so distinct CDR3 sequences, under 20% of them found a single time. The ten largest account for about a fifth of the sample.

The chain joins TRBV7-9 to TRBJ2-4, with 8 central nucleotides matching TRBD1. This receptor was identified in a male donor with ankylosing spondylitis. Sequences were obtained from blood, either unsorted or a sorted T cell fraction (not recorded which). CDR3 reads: CASSSGQGNIQYF. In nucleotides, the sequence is TGTGCCAGCAGCTCAGGACAGGGAAACATTCAGTACTTC.